Below are 2 T cell receptor beta chains sequenced from a single sample in a study of beta chain features in type 1 diabetes. Since all of the isolated RNA was reverse transcribed, expressed TCRB transcripts were what got sequenced. Method: immunoSEQ multiplex PCR; TCRdb's copy keeps in-frame clones and lacks some. The repertoire includes roughly 150,000 clones, roughly 11% of them detected once, and roughly 1.9% sits in the top ten. The specimen sequenced was central memory CD4+ T cells from blood. The receptors come from a man younger than 35 in good health.

J is TRBJ2-3 and V is TRBV4-1; 7 bases agree with TRBD2. The CDR3 loop spans 17 amino acids. V gave up 0 bases and J gave up 6 bases; unmatched junction bases: 12. Germline V gene lookup returns CDR1 MGHRA and CDR2 YSYEKL. The CDR3 DNA sequence: TGCGCCAGCAGCCAAGAGGCGAGACTAGCAATTTACGATACGCAGTATTTT. Its translation is CASSQEARLAIYDTQYF.

This chain joins TRBV6-6 and TRBJ2-3; 8 positions agree with TRBD2. V dropped 11 bases and J dropped 10; count of bases not matched to a gene: 17. Germline V gives CDR1 MNHNY, CDR2 SVGAGI (reference sequence). CDR3 length: 14 amino acids. This chain's CDR3 is CAGREGPTQGAQYF. The CDR3 nucleotides are TGTGCCGGACGGGAGGGCCCTACCCAGGGAGCGCAGTATTTT.